The clone carrying this T cell receptor beta chain was found a few times. The record originates from a study of CD8+CD57+ T cells in acquired aplastic anemia. TCR beta VDJ and CDR3 profiles were obtained from a genomic DNA template. TCRdb ran MiXCR on the reads and lists one entry per CDR3 protein. The sample lists hundreds of thousands of distinct CDR3 sequences, around 49% occurring once. Previously, flow cytometry had revealed CD8+CD57+ cell expansion in the patients chosen for sequencing. The CDR3 is made up of 17 amino acids. V was clipped by 2 bases and J by 6 bases, with 20 bases between them. CDR1 is MDHEN and CDR2 is SYDVKM in the germline V gene.

This receptor was taken from a human donor with aplastic anemia. The chain employs TRBV28 and TRBJ1-5; D might be TRBD1 (5 bases). Sequencing was performed on sorted CD4+, CD8+, or CD8+CD57+ T cells (not recorded which) from PBMCs. CDR3 nucleotides: TGTGCCAGCAGTTTAGGAGGCTTTGGGGGGAGGGGTCAGCCCCAGCATTTT. Residues: CASSLGGFGGRGQPQHF.